These T cell receptor beta chains were read from a single sample in a study of OX40 agonist ivuxolimab in advanced cancers. Assay: immunoSEQ multiplex PCR; the TCRdb copy retains only in-frame clones and omits some. The sample records roughly 41,000 clones, about 91% being singletons. The specimen comprised CD4+ or CD8+ T cells sorted from blood, sampled in a trial of the OX40 agonist ivuxolimab. These receptors came from an adult with an advanced solid tumor such as melanoma, head and neck, liver or kidney cancer. CDR3s include the opening cysteine and the closing phenylalanine or tryptophan. The D gene is left open where the match is weak. Clone size is stated in some rows and not others, as once, few, many or a class when expanded.

v_call	d_call	j_call	clone_size	cdr3_aa	cdr3_nt
TRBV25-1	-	TRBJ2-5	-	CASSEGWEQETQYF	TGTGCCAGCAGTGAAGGGTGGGAACAAGAGACCCAGTACTTC
TRBV5-1	-	TRBJ2-3	-	CASSLGSRGDTQYF	TGCGCCAGCAGCTTGGGTTCGCGAGGGGATACGCAGTATTTT
TRBV19	TRBD1	TRBJ1-4	-	CASTQGVTNEKLFF	TGTGCCAGTACCCAGGGGGTGACTAATGAAAAACTGTTTTTT
TRBV6-6	-	TRBJ1-2	few	CASSYSEGLRGYTF	TGTGCCAGCAGTTACTCCGAAGGGCTACGGGGCTACACCTTC
TRBV28	-	TRBJ1-1	-	CASSFTTVGTNTEAFF	TGTGCCAGCAGTTTTACGACAGTAGGGACGAACACTGAAGCTTTCTTT
TRBV7-2	TRBD1	TRBJ2-7	-	CASSFGQGYEQYF	TGTGCCAGCAGCTTCGGACAGGGGTACGAGCAGTACTTC
TRBV7-8	-	TRBJ1-6	-	CASSYGGVNSPLHF	TGTGCCAGCAGCTACGGTGGGGTTAATTCACCCCTCCACTTT
TRBV5-1	TRBD2	TRBJ2-7	-	CASSPLAGGVGEQYF	TGCGCCAGCAGCCCCCTAGCGGGAGGGGTCGGCGAGCAGTACTTC
TRBV7-9	TRBD2	TRBJ2-5	-	CASSSTSGGTQETQYF	TGTGCCAGCAGCTCGACTAGCGGGGGAACACAAGAGACCCAGTACTTC
TRBV11-2	-	TRBJ2-3	-	CASSLGAGGDTQYF	TGTGCCAGCAGCTTAGGGGCGGGTGGCGATACGCAGTATTTT
TRBV30	-	TRBJ1-1	-	CAWTPSKNTEAFF	TGTGCCTGGACCCCAAGCAAGAACACTGAAGCTTTCTTT
TRBV10-2	-	TRBJ2-2	-	CASLGDNTGELFF	TGCGCCAGCTTAGGGGATAACACCGGGGAGCTGTTTTTT
TRBV27	-	TRBJ2-1	-	CASSLSWEYNEQFF	TGTGCCAGCAGTTTATCCTGGGAATACAATGAGCAGTTCTTC
TRBV15	-	TRBJ1-1	-	CATSRLEGENTEAFF	TGTGCCACCAGCAGATTGGAGGGGGAGAACACTGAAGCTTTCTTT
TRBV5-1	-	TRBJ2-1	once	CASSLAQGRNEQFF	TGCGCCAGCAGCTTGGCGCAGGGGCGGAATGAGCAGTTCTTC
TRBV19	-	TRBJ2-2	-	CASSIGGAGELFF	TGTGCCAGTAGTATAGGGGGGGCCGGGGAGCTGTTTTTT
TRBV28	-	TRBJ1-4	-	CASSPRHPREKLFF	TGTGCCAGCAGTCCGAGACACCCGAGGGAAAAACTGTTTTTT
TRBV11-3	-	TRBJ2-5	-	CASSLRGADQETQYF	TGTGCCAGCAGCTTAAGGGGGGCCGACCAAGAGACCCAGTACTTC
TRBV7-9	TRBD2	TRBJ2-2	-	CASGLAGGTGELFF	TGTGCCAGCGGTTTAGCGGGAGGCACCGGGGAGCTGTTTTTT
TRBV4-1	-	TRBJ1-2	-	CASSPFEFGQFYGYTF	TGCGCCAGCAGCCCATTTGAATTTGGGCAATTCTATGGCTACACCTTC
TRBV27	TRBD2	TRBJ2-3	-	CASSLILAGGPHTQYF	TGTGCCAGCAGTTTAATACTAGCGGGAGGGCCGCATACGCAGTATTTT
TRBV7-2	-	TRBJ2-7	once	CASSPYRAVGDEQYF	TGTGCCAGCAGCCCATACAGGGCCGTCGGGGACGAGCAGTACTTC
TRBV25-1	TRBD1	TRBJ2-5	-	CASSFGTGEETQYF	TGTGCCAGCAGTTTCGGGACAGGGGAAGAGACCCAGTACTTC
TRBV28	-	TRBJ1-2	-	CASRAGLIDGYTF	TGTGCCAGCAGGGCAGGGTTAATCGATGGCTACACCTTC
TRBV19	-	TRBJ2-1	-	CASSMTATGNEQFF	TGTGCCAGTAGTATGACGGCCACGGGGAATGAGCAGTTCTTC
TRBV6-5	-	TRBJ1-1	-	CASSYSRTAGHEAFF	TGTGCCAGCAGTTACTCCCGGACAGCCGGGCATGAAGCTTTCTTT
TRBV9	-	TRBJ1-3	few	CASSVDAGTGNTIYF	TGTGCCAGCAGCGTAGATGCAGGGACTGGAAACACCATATATTTT
TRBV7-9	TRBD2	TRBJ2-2	-	CASSPTSGSGTGELFF	TGTGCCAGCAGCCCGACTAGCGGGAGCGGCACCGGGGAGCTGTTTTTT
TRBV7-9	-	TRBJ2-7	-	CASSRGGARPYEQYF	TGTGCCAGCAGCCGAGGAGGCGCGCGGCCCTACGAGCAGTACTTC
TRBV27	-	TRBJ2-7	once	CASSTLRGYEQYF	TGTGCCAGCAGTACCCTACGAGGCTACGAGCAGTACTTC
TRBV9	TRBD2	TRBJ2-2	-	CASSVGQGLAGNTGELFF	TGTGCCAGCAGCGTAGGGCAGGGACTAGCGGGAAACACCGGGGAGCTGTTTTTT
TRBV9	-	TRBJ2-3	-	CASSEGWADTQYF	TGTGCCAGCAGCGAAGGGTGGGCAGATACGCAGTATTTT
TRBV5-1	-	TRBJ1-2	-	CASSFTRDYGYTF	TGCGCCAGCAGCTTCACCCGGGACTATGGCTACACCTTC
TRBV9	TRBD2	TRBJ2-2	-	CASRETSGLTLNTGELFF	TGTGCCAGCAGGGAGACTAGCGGGCTTACACTTAACACCGGGGAGCTGTTTTTT
TRBV6-5	-	TRBJ2-5	-	CASSSEQGLRETQYF	TGTGCCAGCAGTTCCGAACAGGGCCTGCGGGAGACCCAGTACTTC
TRBV28	TRBD1	TRBJ1-2	-	CASSAPLRTGDYGYTF	TGTGCCAGCAGTGCCCCGCTTCGGACAGGGGACTATGGCTACACCTTC
TRBV9	TRBD1	TRBJ2-3	once	CASSVEGGQGTDTQYF	TGTGCCAGCAGCGTAGAGGGGGGACAGGGCACAGATACGCAGTATTTT
TRBV4-1	-	TRBJ1-5	-	CASSQERGHQPQHF	TGCGCCAGCAGCCAAGAACGGGGCCATCAGCCCCAGCATTTT
TRBV28	-	TRBJ2-5	-	CASSFGADTPQETQYF	TGTGCCAGCAGTTTCGGGGCAGACACTCCACAAGAGACCCAGTACTTC
TRBV30	-	TRBJ2-1	-	CAWSVLHYNEQFF	TGTGCCTGGAGCGTCCTACATTACAATGAGCAGTTCTTC
TRBV5-1	TRBD1	TRBJ2-2	-	CASGVTSGTGVGTGELFF	TGCGCCAGCGGTGTAACATCCGGGACAGGGGTGGGCACCGGGGAGCTGTTTTTT
TRBV9	-	TRBJ2-2	-	CASSSAPGELFF	TGTGCCAGCAGCTCTGCCCCCGGGGAGCTGTTTTTT
TRBV27	-	TRBJ2-2	-	CASSKGPARTGELFF	TGTGCCAGCAGCAAAGGACCAGCCCGGACCGGGGAGCTGTTTTTT
TRBV5-6	-	TRBJ1-1	-	CASSLATREAFF	TGTGCCAGCAGCTTGGCCACTCGTGAAGCTTTCTTT
TRBV5-4	-	TRBJ2-7	-	CASRKAESSYEQYF	TGTGCCAGCAGGAAAGCGGAAAGCTCCTACGAGCAGTACTTC
TRBV7-6	-	TRBJ1-1	-	CASSPGLGTEAFF	TGTGCCAGCAGCCCGGGGTTGGGGACTGAAGCTTTCTTT
TRBV27	-	TRBJ1-5	-	CASSRQGKHQPQHF	TGTGCCAGCAGTCGGCAGGGGAAGCATCAGCCCCAGCATTTT
TRBV7-6	-	TRBJ2-7	-	CASSSGLGLGEQYF	TGTGCCAGCAGCTCGGGACTGGGCTTGGGCGAGCAGTACTTC
TRBV9	TRBD2	TRBJ2-3	once	CASSVDGEGLADTQYF	TGTGCCAGCAGCGTAGACGGGGAGGGCCTCGCAGATACGCAGTATTTT
TRBV4-1	-	TRBJ1-2	-	CASSQEGGRSEGYTF	TGCGCCAGCAGCCAAGAAGGTGGGCGCTCTGAAGGCTACACCTTC
TRBV12-5	-	TRBJ2-7	-	CASGLGGTYEQYF	TGTGCTAGTGGTTTGGGAGGGACCTACGAGCAGTACTTC
TRBV2	TRBD2	TRBJ2-3	-	CASSEASGSADTQYF	TGTGCCAGCAGTGAAGCTAGCGGGAGTGCAGATACGCAGTATTTT
TRBV6-5	-	TRBJ2-5	-	CASSSGPIETQYF	TGTGCCAGCAGTTCGGGCCCTATAGAGACCCAGTACTTC